These 14 T cell receptor beta chains were all obtained from the same sample, sequenced in a study of tumor and adjacent non-tumor tissue in lung cancer. RNA was extracted from bulk tissue without any cell sorting. The library came from three nested PCR rounds adapted from ARM-PCR protocols. TCRdb re-analysed the multiplex PCR reads in MiXCR, keeping a single row per CDR3 protein. The sample holds under 150,000 distinct CDR3 sequences, about 71% seen once. Material for sequencing was lung tumor tissue. Every receptor here comes from a man between 60 and 70 years old with small cell lung cancer.

In its sample, this clonotype was seen a few times. The chain recombines TRBV6-1 with TRBJ2-7; 8 bases align to TRBD2. Germline values: CDR1 MNHNS, CDR2 SASEGT. CDR3 length: 13 amino acids. J gave up 3 bases and V 7 bases, and 5 bases lay outside the gene matches. The CDR3 region has the DNA TGTGCCAGCAAGTTGGGGACTAGCTACGAGCAGTACTTC. Its protein is CASKLGTSYEQYF.

The chain links TRBV12-3 or TRBV12-4 to TRBJ1-1; D uncertain. The CDR3 runs 13 residues. V lost 10 bases and J 4 bases, leaving 16 bases between the germline ends. CDR3 sequence: CANSLLEATEAFF. CDR3 nucleotides: TGTGCCAACAGCTTGCTGGAGGCCACTGAAGCTTTCTTT.

This clonotype was seen more than once but under ten times. The chain couples TRBV20-1 to TRBJ2-1; TRBD2 aligns across 14 bases. V gave up 3 bases and J gave up 4 bases; unmatched junction bases: 8. This CDR3 region has 17 residues. In germline, CDR1 is DFQATT, CDR2 SNEGSKA (reference sequence). CDR3 in amino acids: CSASGGLAGASYNEQFF. CDR3 sequence (DNA): TGCAGTGCTAGCGGGGGACTAGCGGGAGCATCTTACAATGAGCAGTTCTTC.

The count of this clonotype is one. The germline gene is not matched at one end of the junction; a read error may be the cause. The chain carries TRBV11-2 and TRBJ2-3, with 9 nucleotides matching TRBD2. CDR3 size: 15 residues. Germline lookup yields CDR1 SGHAT and CDR2 FQNNGV. The CDR3 loop reads CVSSFGGRVTDTQCF. CDR3 coding DNA: TGTGTCAGCAGCTTCGGCGGGAGGGTCACAGATACGCAGTGTTTT.

About this clonotype: A single base separates this from a much larger clone, so it may be a read error. This chain connects TRBV20-1 to TRBJ2-1; TRBD2 matches at 7 bases. The ends lost 0 bases at V and 7 bases at J; junction bases unmatched: 6. This CDR3 has 14 residues. The V gene's germline CDR1 is DFQATT and CDR2 SNEGSKA (reference sequence). The CDR3 DNA follows: TGCAGTGCTAGAGATGCGGGGAGGGTAAATGAGCAGTTCTTC. Its protein product is CSARDAGRVNEQFF.

As for this clonotype: At one end the junction does not follow the germline gene, possibly because of a read error. The chain joins TRBV5-1 to TRBJ2-1, with D tentatively TRBD2 (5 bases). Germline values: CDR1 SGHRS, CDR2 YFSETQ. The CDR3 runs 13 residues. The CDR3 is CTSSSGLYNEQFF. CDR3 bases: TGCACCAGCAGCTCCGGACTGTACAATGAGCAGTTCTTC.

Comments on this clonotype: The junction departs from the called germline gene at one end, perhaps through a read error. The chain recombines TRBV11-2 with TRBJ2-1, with D maybe TRBD2 (5 bases). The germline gives CDR1 SGHAT, CDR2 FQNNGV. This CDR3 has 12 amino acids. The CDR3 reads CTSSQSGNEQFF. The CDR3 DNA sequence: TGTACCAGCAGCCAATCGGGAAATGAGCAGTTCTTC. The entire variable domain, with the rest obtained from reference TRBV11-2 and TRBJ2-1, is as follows: EAGVAQSPRYKIIEKRQSVAFWCNPISGHATLYWYQQILGQGPKLLIQFQNNGVVDDSQLPKDRFSAERLKGVDSTLKIQPAKLEDSAVYLCTSSQSGNEQFFGPGTRLTVL.

The rearrangement uses TRBV5-1 and TRBJ2-5, with TRBD1 matching over 9 bases. J gave up 5 bases and V 4 bases, and 3 bases lay outside the gene matches. Looked up from germline, CDR1 is SGHRS and CDR2 is YFSETQ. This CDR3 comprises 13 residues. The chain's CDR3 is CASSGGQGETQYF. For the CDR3, the DNA is TGCGCCAGCAGCGGGGGACAGGGCGAGACCCAGTACTTC.

As to this clonotype: One end of the junction fails to match germline, which may point to a read error. V usage is TRBV18 and J usage is TRBJ2-1, with 8 bases fitting TRBD1. CDR3 length: 13 residues. CDR1 is KGHSH and CDR2 is LQKENI in the germline V gene. The CDR3 DNA reads TGTGCCAGCACACCGGGACAGGACAATGAGCAGTTCTTC. It yields the protein CASTPGQDNEQFF.

Remarks on this clonotype: At one boundary the junction diverges from the germline segment, which might be a read error. The chain joins TRBV5-4 to TRBJ2-1; TRBD2 matches 7 bases. Germline V gives CDR1 SGHNT, CDR2 YYREEE (reference sequence). This CDR3 is built from 13 residues. CDR3 sequence: CASSLDRTYLAVF. The CDR3 DNA sequence: TGTGCCAGCAGCCTCGACCGGACGTACCTAGCGGTATTC.

For this clonotype: Just one base apart from a much larger clone, this may be a read error. The chain combines TRBV12-3 or TRBV12-4 with TRBJ1-3; D is perhaps TRBD1 (5 bases). The CDR3 sequence is 14 residues long. Written as DNA, the CDR3 is TGTGCCAGCAGTTTGCAGGGTTGGGGAAACACCATAGATTTT. Protein product: CASSLQGWGNTIDF.

The sample holds one count of this clonotype. Its ends do not fully match the called genes, so a read error is possible. This chain links TRBV29-1 with TRBJ2-5; 10 bases map to TRBD2. Germline V lookup: CDR1 SQVTM, CDR2 ANQGSEA. CDR3 length: 14 residues. The CDR3 reads CGVELAGRAETQYF. CDR3 DNA sequence: TGCGGCGTTGAACTAGCGGGAAGAGCAGAGACCCAGTACTTC.

As concerns this clonotype: A much larger clone differs by one base, so this may be a read error. The rearrangement links TRBV11-3 to TRBJ2-3, with 7 bases fitting TRBD1. The CDR3 loop spans 17 amino acids. The germline gives CDR1 SGHNT, CDR2 YENEEA. This CDR3 reads CASSLERDSKLTDTHYF. CDR3 sequence (DNA): TGTGCCAGCAGCTTAGAACGGGACAGCAAGCTCACAGATACGCACTATTTT.

This clonotype was recorded many times. The CDR3 here is CASSFGTGTASYQETQYF. In DNA, the CDR3 is TGTGCCAGCAGCTTTGGAACAGGGACAGCCTCGTATCAAGAGACCCAGTACTTC. The V call is TRBV11-2, the J call TRBJ2-5; 7 positions match TRBD1. V dropped 3 bases and J dropped 2; count of bases not matched to a gene: 15. Per the germline V gene, CDR1 is SGHAT and CDR2 is FQNNGV. The CDR3 loop spans 18 amino acids.